This T cell receptor (beta chain) stems from a study of blood T cell repertoires in COVID-19. Across the study: T cells, B-cell-depleted T cells, or PBMCs provided the cDNA or gDNA that served as material.

Germline loops: CDR1 MDHEN, CDR2 SYDVKM. V gave up 8 bases and J gave up 9 bases, with 19 bases separating them. There are 14 residues in the CDR3. In terms of age and location, participants ranged from roughly 18 to 90 years and lived in under 30 US areas. TCRdb's table, derived via immunoSEQ multiplex PCR, lists solely in-frame clones and lacks some. The repertoire includes about 250,000 clones, around 90% of them detected once, and about 3.4% sits in the top ten. The origin of this receptor is a woman aged 35 to 49 who had been exposed to COVID-19. The sequenced sample was PBMCs or T cells enriched from blood (not recorded which). The chain recombines TRBV28 with TRBJ1-4, with D possibly being TRBD1 (6 bases). CDR3 in DNA: TGTGCCAGCCTCCTGGCGGGGGCTGGTCAAAAACTGTTTTTT. Translation gives CASLLAGAGQKLFF.